Listed below are T cell receptor beta chains from one sample, sequenced in a study of T cells in Graves' hyperthyroidism and ophthalmopathy. From the multiplex PCR reads, TCRdb called clonotypes with MiXCR, one entry per CDR3 protein. This table has over 500,000 distinct CDR3 sequences, roughly 18% appearing once. Source material: blood. These receptors originate from a woman in her late teens or twenties with Graves' ophthalmopathy. The conserved cysteine and the conserved F or W are not part of the CDR3 here. The D gene is left open where the match is weak.

v_call	j_call	d_call	cdr3_aa
TRBV30	TRBJ2-1	TRBD1	AWKDRGSYNEQF
TRBV20-1	TRBJ2-7	TRBD2	SAGRLAGGEQY
TRBV29-1	TRBJ2-2	TRBD2	SVVASGSPGELF
TRBV6-5	TRBJ2-3	TRBD2	ASSYYLLAGSNTDTQY
TRBV29-1	TRBJ2-5	TRBD2	SVLGLVRETQY
TRBV7-9	TRBJ1-5	NA	ASSSHRDGHQPQH
TRBV5-6	TRBJ2-7	TRBD1	ASSLRGTGGEQY
TRBV11-2	TRBJ2-5	NA	ASSLLGVQETQY
TRBV4-1	TRBJ1-1	NA	ASSQGNSEAF
TRBV29-1	TRBJ1-2	TRBD1	SVAPDRVGYT
TRBV2	TRBJ1-5	NA	ASRGAISNQPQH
TRBV7-2	TRBJ2-1	TRBD2	ASSTRDYFGREQF
TRBV6-2/TRBV6-3	TRBJ1-5	NA	ASSSVGGSQPQH
TRBV7-8	TRBJ2-1	TRBD2	ASSPSGRGNEQF
TRBV4-3	TRBJ2-3	NA	ASSRRGPSTDTQY
TRBV19	TRBJ2-1	NA	ASSTRGLGYNEQF
TRBV28	TRBJ2-1	TRBD1	ASSLGTGVFLAEEVRGGNEQF
TRBV28	TRBJ2-1	NA	ASSLYRGYNEQF
TRBV27	TRBJ2-7	TRBD1	ASDSGPPPPLRDREGEQY
TRBV2	TRBJ1-3	TRBD1	ASIHGTGLYSGNTIY
TRBV14	TRBJ2-5	NA	ASSQGIALSETQY
TRBV28	TRBJ1-1	NA	ASSLRSGFTEAF
TRBV6-1	TRBJ1-1	TRBD1	ASSSSGTAQMNTEAF
TRBV11-2	TRBJ1-1	NA	ASRSEGQPEAF
TRBV6-1	TRBJ2-3	TRBD2	ASSASGGSTDTQY
TRBV30	TRBJ1-1	NA	AWSVDGWNTEAF
TRBV4-1	TRBJ2-7	NA	ASSQESRRVSGQY
TRBV12-3/TRBV12-4	TRBJ1-5	NA	ASSVDRRNQPQH
TRBV5-1	TRBJ1-2	NA	ASSLDRGAYGYT
TRBV6-1	TRBJ2-7	TRBD1	ASSSRTGDYEQY
TRBV28	TRBJ1-2	NA	ASSQVGVGGYT
TRBV2	TRBJ1-6	NA	ASSPRGRTNSPLH